The sequence of this TCR beta chain was determined in a study of molecular identifiers for immune sequencing clone quantification. Study results and limitations: Sharing of a barcode by identical TCR molecules could cause highly expanded clone sizes to be underestimated. Roughly 940,000 naive cells reportedly did not prevent detection of spiked Jurkat TCR RNA from one cell.

The germline gives CDR1 MNHEY, CDR2 SVGEGT. The V and J ends lost 0 bases and 15 bases respectively, with 9 bases between them. This CDR3 region has 12 residues. The authors gated naive CD8 T cells as CD8+CD4-CCR7+CD45RA+ for sorting. As to this clonotype: No antigen is known for it.

Listed TCR primers and previously described methods were used for bulk TCR libraries. One entry per CDR3 protein, called by TCRdb with MiXCR from the PCR reads. This sample has around 94,000 distinct CDR3 sequences; about 35% occur once, and the top ten carry over 8%. The chain has TRBV6-2 or TRBV6-3 and TRBJ1-6, with D tentatively TRBD1 (6 bases). The material sequenced was naive CD8+ T cells from blood, with Jurkat cell RNA spiked in. Specified subset: FACS-sorted CD8+CD4-CCR7+CD45RA+ naive T cells. The source is a human donor in good health. Some libraries in this study had Jurkat cell RNA spiked in. The CDR3 loop reads CASSYSGANLHF. In DNA, the CDR3 is TGTGCCAGCAGTTACTCGGGGGCGAACCTCCACTTT.